A single sample is the source of the 21 T cell receptor beta chains below, sequenced in a study of identical twins (dated by TCRdb to the mid-2010s). Library prep was done by 5' RACE. TCRdb records Illumina HiSeq 2000 as the sequencer. TCRdb reanalyzed the raw reads on its own, using fastp at Q25 for trimming and MiXCR for clone calling, and kept in-frame beta chains. CDR3 protein duplicates are merged, each entry listing the most common genes and DNA. In all, the sample holds roughly 290,000 distinct CDR3 sequences, and more than 8% of those were seen once. The ten biggest clones cover approximately 7% of the sample. These data also formed part of another study, on yellow fever vaccine responses in identical twins.

Source material: CD8+ T cells sorted from blood. The receptors here all came from a woman between 18 and 30 years old in good health.

The rearrangement uses TRBV7-3 and TRBJ2-2, with a possible D match to TRBD2 (5 bases). With 5 bases removed from V and 2 bases from J, the gap between germline ends came to 9 bases. Germline lookup yields CDR1 SGHTA and CDR2 FQGTGA. The CDR3 contains 14 residues. The CDR3 DNA sequence: TGTGCCAGCAGCCCAGCGGTCAACACCGGGGAGCTGTTTTTT. It translates to CASSPAVNTGELFF.

DNA of the CDR3: TGCGCCAGCAGCCAAGATTGGGCGGGACAAGAGCAGTTCTTC. Amino acids: CASSQDWAGQEQFF. V and J are TRBV4-1 and TRBJ2-1; D is perhaps TRBD1 or TRBD2 (6 bases each). The length of the CDR3 is 14 residues. The germline V and J ends were trimmed by 0 bases and 10 bases, with 13 bases remaining between them. Germline CDR1 is MGHRA and CDR2 is YSYEKL.

This clonotype was seen a handful of times. The rearrangement uses TRBV28 and TRBJ2-7; D not resolved. V dropped 3 bases and J dropped 5 bases, with 11 bases sitting between them. The CDR3 extends over 13 amino acids. Germline V CDR1 and CDR2: MDHEN, SYDVKM. Here the CDR3 reads CASSFPGIDEQYF. CDR3 sequence (DNA): TGTGCCAGCAGTTTCCCTGGAATTGACGAGCAGTACTTC.

At least ten counts were recorded for this clonotype. The chain has TRBV30 and TRBJ2-1; 8 bases align to TRBD2. The CDR3 has 14 amino acids. Germline-derived CDR1 and CDR2 are GTSNPN and SVGIG (reference sequence). After removal of 0 bases from V and 6 bases from J, the junction contained 4 bases not matched to a gene. As DNA, the CDR3 is TGTGCCTGGAGTGTTAGCGGGGAAGTCAATGAGCAGTTCTTC. This translates into CAWSVSGEVNEQFF.

The chain has TRBV6-1 and TRBJ2-3; D is unclear. The germline V and J ends were trimmed by 2 bases and 6 bases, with 6 bases remaining between them. There are 12 residues in the CDR3. Germline CDR1 is MNHNS and CDR2 is SASEGT. CDR3 amino acids: CASSELSDTQYF. CDR3 bases: TGTGCCAGCAGTGAATTGTCCGATACGCAGTATTTT.

The table lists this clonotype with a few counts. The rearrangement uses TRBV6-1 and TRBJ2-2; 11 nucleotides agree with TRBD1. CDR1 and CDR2 from the germline V gene are MNHNS and SASEGT. V dropped 5 bases and J dropped 4; count of bases not matched to a gene: 12. The CDR3 is 18 amino acids. CDR3 coding DNA: TGTGCCAGCAGTCAACCGGACAGGGGGCGGGTTAGCACCGGGGAGCTGTTTTTT. Protein sequence: CASSQPDRGRVSTGELFF.

This clonotype was detected only a few times. The chain carries TRBV29-1 and TRBJ2-6; TRBD1 agrees at 7 bases. The V gene end was trimmed by 2 bases and the J gene end by 4 bases; junction bases not matched to a gene: 5. CDR3 length equals 15 residues. The V gene's germline CDR1 is SQVTM and CDR2 ANQGSEA. The CDR3 bases are TGCAGCGTTGAAAACACAGGGGCCGGGGCCAACGTCCTGACTTTC. Its protein product is CSVENTGAGANVLTF.

The genes are TRBV6-5 and TRBJ2-2; no firm D call. Trimming took off 4 bases at V and 1 base at J, with 13 bases between the two ends. Looked up from germline, CDR1 is MNHEY and CDR2 is SVGAGI. The CDR3 is 16 amino acids. The CDR3 bases are TGTGCCAGCAGTTTCCTACAAGGCGGGAACACCGGGGAGCTGTTTTTT. Translation gives CASSFLQGGNTGELFF.

Only a few counts were recorded for this clonotype. V usage is TRBV7-6 and J usage is TRBJ2-3, with D hard to call. Trimming took 5 bases from V and 4 from J, leaving 13 bases between them. CDR3 length: 14 residues. Germline CDR1 is SGHVS and CDR2 is FNYEAQ. Here the CDR3 DNA reads TGTGCCAGCAGCCCCTCGGACGTCTCAGATACGCAGTATTTT. This gives the protein CASSPSDVSDTQYF.

This clonotype has ten or more counts. The chain couples TRBV7-2 to TRBJ2-3; possible D gene TRBD2, 5 bases. Deletions cut 1 base from V and 5 bases from J, with 13 bases between. Germline V gives CDR1 SGHTA, CDR2 FQGNSA. The CDR3 totals 15 residues. Written as DNA, the CDR3 is TGTGCCAGCAGCTTAGGCGTATTTCGGGGAGATACGCAGTATTTT. Encoded protein: CASSLGVFRGDTQYF.

This chain links TRBV7-9 with TRBJ2-1; D gene uncertain. The CDR3 is 17 amino acids. Germline-derived CDR1 and CDR2 are SEHNR and FQNEAQ (reference sequence). Trimming pared 7 bases from V and 2 bases from J, leaving 21 bases between. DNA of the CDR3: TGTGCCAGCACCTCCCGGTTTGAGAACATTCCCTACAATGAGCAGTTCTTC. Residues: CASTSRFENIPYNEQFF.

This clonotype has just a few counts. The V call is TRBV29-1, the J call TRBJ1-3; tentatively, D is TRBD1 (5 bases). The CDR3 consists of 13 residues. The ends were cut back, 3 bases at V and 2 bases at J, with 8 bases in the middle. Germline values: CDR1 SQVTM, CDR2 ANQGSEA. CDR3 DNA: TGCAGCGTTGAGTCGGGGGCTGGAAACACCATATATTTT. Translating it yields CSVESGAGNTIYF.

This clonotype was observed a handful of times. The chain joins TRBV14 to TRBJ2-1; 14 bases map to TRBD2. CDR1 and CDR2 (germline): SGHDN, FVKESK. This CDR3 spans 17 amino acids. The V segment lost 7 bases and the J segment 9 bases; nucleotides outside the gene matches: 14. The CDR3 coding sequence is TGTGCCAGCACCCCGGGGACGGGACTAGCGGGAGCAACTGAGCAGTTCTTC. This sequence encodes CASTPGTGLAGATEQFF.

At least ten counts were recorded for this clonotype. V is TRBV20-1 and J is TRBJ2-1; TRBD2 aligns across 13 bases. V trimming: 3 bases; J trimming: 7 bases; junction bases outside the gene matches: 9. The CDR3 has 16 residues. Germline V lookup: CDR1 DFQATT, CDR2 SNEGSKA (reference sequence). CDR3 DNA: TGCAGTGCTAGCTCCTCACTAGCGGGGGGGTGGAATGAGCAGTTCTTC. Translated, it gives CSASSSLAGGWNEQFF.

This clonotype was detected ten times or more. The V and J genes are TRBV20-1 and TRBJ2-7; 7 positions match TRBD2. V was pared by 0 bases and J by 6 bases, with 14 bases of the junction left unmatched. Per the germline V gene, CDR1 is DFQATT and CDR2 is SNEGSKA (reference sequence). The CDR3 has 16 amino acids. The CDR3 here is CSARDLGAGDQGEQYF. CDR3 nucleotides: TGCAGTGCTAGAGATCTTGGGGCGGGGGACCAGGGCGAGCAGTACTTC.

The chain recombines TRBV3-1 with TRBJ2-1, with TRBD2 identical over 11 bases. V shed 0 bases and J 10 bases; nucleotides not matched to a gene: 8. In germline, CDR1 is LGHDT, CDR2 YNNKEL (reference sequence). This CDR3 has 16 amino acids. CDR3: CASSQDTSGGPREQFF. CDR3 DNA: TGTGCCAGCAGCCAAGATACTAGCGGGGGCCCCAGGGAGCAGTTCTTC.

The V and J genes are TRBV25-1 and TRBJ2-5; D unresolved. CDR1 is MGHDK and CDR2 is SYGVNS in the germline V gene. The CDR3 has 13 residues. Trimming took 2 bases from V and 4 from J, leaving 8 bases between them. In nucleotides, the CDR3 is TGTGCCAGCAGTGAACCAGCCAGAGAGACCCAGTACTTC. It yields the protein CASSEPARETQYF.

This clonotype was counted ten times or more. V gene TRBV5-6 combines with J gene TRBJ2-2; no definite D call. The CDR3 is made up of 12 amino acids. Germline CDR1 is SGHDT and CDR2 is YYEEEE. Trimming removed 4 bases at V and 5 bases at J, with 6 bases between. The CDR3 here is CASSQWTGELFF. The CDR3 nucleotides are TGTGCCAGCAGCCAGTGGACCGGGGAGCTGTTTTTT.

This clonotype has a count of ten or more. The rearrangement uses TRBV6-5 and TRBJ2-5; D is perhaps TRBD2 (5 bases). CDR1 and CDR2 from the germline V gene are MNHEY and SVGAGI. The CDR3 loop spans 16 amino acids. Trimming left V 0 bases short and J 5 bases short, with 16 bases between. The CDR3, as DNA: TGTGCCAGCAGTTACTCAGCGGTCAAGGGTTTGGAGACCCAGTACTTC. Amino acid sequence: CASSYSAVKGLETQYF.

This clonotype was recorded a few times. In DNA form, the CDR3 reads TGTGCCAGCAGCTTGGGGGGATATTCCACAGATACGCAGTATTTT. It codes for CASSLGGYSTDTQYF. The V call is TRBV11-1, the J call TRBJ2-3, with D tentatively TRBD2 (6 bases). The CDR3 length is 15 residues. Germline V gives CDR1 SGHAT, CDR2 FQDESV (reference sequence). The germline V and J ends were trimmed by 3 bases and 2 bases, with 12 bases remaining between them.

This clonotype was observed a handful of times. The rearrangement uses TRBV3-1 and TRBJ2-5; 8 positions match TRBD2. Germline V gene sequence: CDR1 LGHDT, CDR2 YNNKEL (reference sequence). CDR3 length: 17 amino acids. V trimming: 0 bases; J trimming: 1 base; junction bases outside the gene matches: 7. CDR3 sequence (DNA): TGTGCCAGCAGCCAAGATCCACTAGCGGCCCCCCAAGAGACCCAGTACTTC. This sequence encodes CASSQDPLAAPQETQYF.